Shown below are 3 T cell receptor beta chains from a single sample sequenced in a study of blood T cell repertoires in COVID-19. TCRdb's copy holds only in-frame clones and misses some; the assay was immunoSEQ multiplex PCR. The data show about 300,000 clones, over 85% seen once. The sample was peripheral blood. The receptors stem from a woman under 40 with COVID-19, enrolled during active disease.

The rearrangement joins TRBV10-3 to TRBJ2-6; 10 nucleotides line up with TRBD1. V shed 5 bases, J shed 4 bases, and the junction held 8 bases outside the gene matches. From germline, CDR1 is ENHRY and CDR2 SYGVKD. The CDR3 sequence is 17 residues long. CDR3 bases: TGTGCCATCAGTCCCGGGACAGGGGTCGGCGGGGCCAACGTCCTGACTTTC. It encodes CAISPGTGVGGANVLTF.

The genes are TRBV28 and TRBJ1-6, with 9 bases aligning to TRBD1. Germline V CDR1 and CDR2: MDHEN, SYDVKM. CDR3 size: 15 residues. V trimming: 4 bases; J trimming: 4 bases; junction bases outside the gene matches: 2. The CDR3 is CASSSGTGYNSPLHF. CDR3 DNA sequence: TGTGCCAGCAGTTCAGGGACAGGGTATAATTCACCCCTCCACTTT.

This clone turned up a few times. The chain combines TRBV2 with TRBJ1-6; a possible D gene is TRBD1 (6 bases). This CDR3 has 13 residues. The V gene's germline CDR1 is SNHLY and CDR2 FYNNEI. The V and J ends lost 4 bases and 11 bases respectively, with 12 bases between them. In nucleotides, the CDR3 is TGTGCCAGCAGTGGACAGGCCCCGGCACCCCTCCACTTT. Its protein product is CASSGQAPAPLHF.